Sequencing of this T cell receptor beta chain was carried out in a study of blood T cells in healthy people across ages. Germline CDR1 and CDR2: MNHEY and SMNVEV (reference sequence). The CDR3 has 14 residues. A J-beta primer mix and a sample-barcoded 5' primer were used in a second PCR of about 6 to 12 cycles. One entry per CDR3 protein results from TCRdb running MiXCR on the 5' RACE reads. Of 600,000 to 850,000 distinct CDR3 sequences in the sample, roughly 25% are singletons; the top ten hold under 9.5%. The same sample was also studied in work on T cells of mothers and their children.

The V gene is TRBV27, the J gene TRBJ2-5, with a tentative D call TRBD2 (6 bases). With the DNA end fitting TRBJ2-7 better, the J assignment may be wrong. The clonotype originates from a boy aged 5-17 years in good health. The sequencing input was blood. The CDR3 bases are TGTGCCAGCAGTCCCCTCGCGGGGCGCAACGAGCAGTACTTC. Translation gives CASSPLAGRNEQYF.